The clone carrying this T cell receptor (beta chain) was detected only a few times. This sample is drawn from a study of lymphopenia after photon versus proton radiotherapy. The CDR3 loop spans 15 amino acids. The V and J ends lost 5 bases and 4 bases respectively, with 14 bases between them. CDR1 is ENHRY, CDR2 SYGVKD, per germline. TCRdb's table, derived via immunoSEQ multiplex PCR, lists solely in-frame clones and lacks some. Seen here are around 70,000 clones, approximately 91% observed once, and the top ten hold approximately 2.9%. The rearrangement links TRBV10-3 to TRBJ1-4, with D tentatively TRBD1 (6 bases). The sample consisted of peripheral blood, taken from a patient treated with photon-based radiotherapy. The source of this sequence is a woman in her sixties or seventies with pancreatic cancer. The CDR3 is CAISPGQHHNEKLFF. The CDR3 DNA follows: TGTGCCATCAGTCCCGGACAGCACCATAATGAAAAACTGTTTTTT.